These 16 T cell receptor beta chains were all obtained from the same sample, sequenced in a study of T cells after yellow fever vaccination. Each CDR3 protein gets one entry after TCRdb re-called the 5' RACE reads with MiXCR. This table holds some 300,000 distinct CDR3 sequences, 7% to 9% found once. The source material was PBMCs, sampled about 41 days after the first yellow fever vaccination. These receptors were collected from a man younger than 35 who received the YFV17D yellow fever vaccine.

A few counts support this clonotype. This chain connects TRBV12-3 or TRBV12-4 to TRBJ2-7; tentatively, D is TRBD2 (7 bases). V was cut by 8 bases and J by 2 bases, with 19 bases left in between. The CDR3 contains 15 residues. The CDR3 DNA reads as TGTGCCAGCTCCCGACACGGGGGGCCCGCCTACGAGCAGTACTTC. Protein sequence: CASSRHGGPAYEQYF.

The sample holds many counts of this clonotype. The chain couples TRBV2 to TRBJ2-3; D might be TRBD2 (6 bases). The germline CDR1 and CDR2 sequences are SNHLY and FYNNEI. This CDR3 region has 13 residues. The V end lost 4 bases, the J end lost 1 base, and 6 bases lay between the germline ends. This chain's CDR3 is CASSGGGTDTQYF. For the CDR3, the DNA is TGTGCCAGCAGTGGGGGGGGCACAGATACGCAGTATTTT.

A few counts support this clonotype. The V and J genes are TRBV7-2 and TRBJ1-2; 8 nucleotides align to TRBD1. Germline V gene data show CDR1 as SGHTA and CDR2 as FQGNSA. This CDR3 has 15 amino acids. J gave up 8 bases and V 1 base, and 9 bases lay outside the gene matches. The CDR3 DNA is TGTGCCAGCAGCTTAGGAGGACAGGGAGTCGGCGGCTACACCTTC. Translation gives CASSLGGQGVGGYTF.

This clonotype has a handful of counts. The gene calls are TRBV27 and TRBJ2-7; D perhaps matches TRBD2 (6 bases). The CDR3 is made up of 16 amino acids. V lost 5 bases and J 6 bases, leaving 23 bases between the germline ends. CDR1 is MNHEY and CDR2 is SMNVEV in the germline V gene (reference sequence). Written as DNA, the CDR3 is TGTGCCAGCAGTACTAGCCGGGACGGATCTCCGGGCGAGCAGTACGTC. Amino acid sequence: CASSTSRDGSPGEQYV.

The chain joins TRBV19 to TRBJ2-5; tentative D call: TRBD1 (6 bases). CDR1 and CDR2 (germline): LNHDA, SQIVND (reference sequence). Between the trimmed V and J ends, which lost 8 bases and 5 bases, there was a span of 18 bases. CDR3 size: 14 residues. The DNA of the CDR3 is TGTGCCAGTGGGGCACAGGGTGGAACGGAGACCCAGTACTTC. This encodes CASGAQGGTETQYF. Together with reference TRBV19 and TRBJ2-5, the CDR3 gives the full variable domain: DGGITQSPKYLFRKEGQNVTLSCEQNLNHDAMYWYRQDPGQGLRLIYYSQIVNDFQKGDIAEGYSVSREKKESFPLTVTSAQKNPTAFYLCASGAQGGTETQYFGPGTRLLVL.

This clonotype has a handful of counts. The V call is TRBV18, the J call TRBJ1-5, with 9 bases lining up with TRBD1. Germline CDR1 is KGHSH and CDR2 is LQKENI. This CDR3 is built from 14 residues. After removal of 6 bases from V and 10 bases from J, the junction contained 10 bases not matched to a gene. CDR3 DNA sequence: TGTGCCAGCTCTCCGGGGACAGGGAGTCGTCCCCAGCATTTT. Protein sequence: CASSPGTGSRPQHF. The full variable domain, its missing parts supplied by reference TRBV18 and TRBJ1-5, is NAGVMQNPRHLVRRRGQEARLRCSPMKGHSHVYWYRQLPEEGLKFMVYLQKENIIDESGMPKERFSAEFPKEGPSILRIQQVVRGDSAAYFCASSPGTGSRPQHFGDGTRLSIL.

A few counts support this clonotype. The chain employs TRBV7-2 and TRBJ2-3, with 7 bases fitting TRBD2. CDR3 size: 16 residues. Germline V gene lookup returns CDR1 SGHTA and CDR2 FQGNSA. After removal of 5 bases from V and 0 bases from J, the junction contained 8 bases not matched to a gene. CDR3 residues: CASSRSGLHSTDTQYF. CDR3 nucleotides: TGTGCCAGCAGCCGGTCGGGACTACATAGCACAGATACGCAGTATTTT.

This sequence joins TRBV12-3 or TRBV12-4 and TRBJ2-5, with a possible D match to TRBD2 (5 bases). V shed 8 bases and J shed 5 bases, with 18 bases lying between them. This CDR3 region has 14 residues. The CDR3 protein is CASSNLAGWETQYF. Here the CDR3 DNA reads TGTGCCAGCTCTAACCTCGCGGGTTGGGAGACCCAGTACTTC.

The V gene is TRBV6-1, the J gene TRBJ1-2; D unresolved. Looked up from germline, CDR1 is MNHNS and CDR2 is SASEGT. The CDR3 is made up of 16 amino acids. V lost 6 bases and J lost 0, with 17 bases in between. CDR3 residues: CASSLLSFSANYGYTF. In DNA form, the CDR3 reads TGTGCCAGCAGCCTACTTAGTTTTTCAGCTAACTATGGCTACACCTTC.

This clonotype was counted many times. The chain uses TRBV20-1 and TRBJ2-1; 7 nucleotides line up with TRBD2. Trimming took 0 bases from V and 0 from J; bases not matched to a gene: 5. Per the germline V gene, CDR1 is DFQATT and CDR2 is SNEGSKA (reference sequence). This CDR3 comprises 16 residues. The CDR3 nucleotides read TGCAGTGCTAGAGATCTAGCGGAACCCTCCTACAATGAGCAGTTCTTC. This codes for CSARDLAEPSYNEQFF.

The chain couples TRBV20-1 to TRBJ2-5; 7 bases map to TRBD1. Trimming took 2 bases from V and 2 from J; bases not matched to a gene: 8. CDR3 length: 15 residues. Germline lookup yields CDR1 DFQATT and CDR2 SNEGSKA (reference sequence). CDR3 coding DNA: TGCAGTGCTAGACCATTCGACAGGGTGCAAGAGACCCAGTACTTC. It translates to CSARPFDRVQETQYF.

This clonotype has ten or more counts. The J gene is TRBJ2-7, the V gene TRBV9; D ambiguous. The V gene lost 4 bases and the J gene lost 0 bases, with 11 bases spanning the gap. The CDR3 runs to 14 residues. Germline CDR1 reads SGDLS; CDR2 reads YYNGEE. The CDR3 DNA reads TGTGCCAGCAGCCCGACTGGCAGCTCCTACGAGCAGTACTTC. Protein: CASSPTGSSYEQYF. The full variable domain, with the rest looked up from reference TRBV9 and TRBJ2-7, is DSGVTQTPKHLITATGQRVTLRCSPRSGDLSVYWYQQSLDQGLQFLIQYYNGEERAKGNILERFSAQQFPDLHSELNLSSLELGDSALYFCASSPTGSSYEQYFGPGTRLTVT.

This clonotype was counted a few times. The J gene is TRBJ2-5, the V gene TRBV11-2; D is ambiguous. V was cut by 3 bases and J by 2 bases, with 16 bases left in between. The germline CDR1 and CDR2 sequences are SGHAT and FQNNGV. The CDR3 is 16 residues long. CDR3 in DNA: TGTGCCAGCAGCTTCCGTGTCAGGTCGGAGCAAGAGACCCAGTACTTC. Amino acids: CASSFRVRSEQETQYF.

This clonotype came up a few times. The chain is built from TRBV20-1 and TRBJ2-3; D ambiguous. This CDR3 is 14 amino acids long. Trimming stripped 7 bases from V and 2 bases from J, with 16 bases between. The germline V gene encodes CDR1 DFQATT and CDR2 SNEGSKA (reference sequence). CDR3 region: CSVTQTSTTDTQYF. The DNA of the CDR3 is TGCAGTGTTACACAAACGTCCACCACAGATACGCAGTATTTT.

This clonotype showed up many times. The chain combines TRBV3-1 with TRBJ2-5; 12 bases match TRBD2. The CDR3 is made up of 17 amino acids. V shed 1 base, J shed 3 bases, and the junction held 6 bases outside the gene matches. Germline V gene sequence: CDR1 LGHDT, CDR2 YNNKEL (reference sequence). Here the CDR3 DNA reads TGTGCCAGCAGCCAAGGTGCGACTAGCGGGGGAGAAGAGACCCAGTACTTC. It is translated as CASSQGATSGGEETQYF.

This chain joins TRBV6-5 and TRBJ1-6; a possible D gene is TRBD1 (6 bases). The CDR3 sequence is 16 residues long. V was pared by 0 bases and J by 9 bases, with 15 bases between. The germline gives CDR1 MNHEY, CDR2 SVGAGI. The CDR3 nucleotides read TGTGCCAGCAGTTACTCGGGTGGACAGCTGTTTTCACCCCTCCACTTT. It yields the protein CASSYSGGQLFSPLHF.